Below are 5 T cell receptor beta chains sequenced from a single sample in a study of response to subunit inactivated influenza vaccine. TCRdb processed the RT-PCR reads anew with MiXCR; each CDR3 protein has one entry. The sample contains 150,000 or so distinct CDR3 sequences, around 10% of which appear only once. Source: CD8+ T cells sorted from PBMCs, taken less than 30 months after vaccination. These receptors came from a man aged 45-69 years who received an inactivated influenza vaccine.

V and J are TRBV11-2 and TRBJ2-3; 8 positions agree with TRBD2. Unmatched junction bases numbered 13, after V lost 8 bases and J lost 3 bases. CDR1 is SGHAT, CDR2 FQNNGV, per germline. The CDR3 extends over 16 amino acids. In DNA form, the CDR3 reads TGTGCCAGCGGGACGGGGGGGCGCAGAGTTACAGATACGCAGTATTTT. It specifies CASGTGGRRVTDTQYF.

This clonotype has only a few counts. J is TRBJ2-1 and V is TRBV12-3 or TRBV12-4; 8 bases line up with TRBD2. The junction had 11 bases not matched to a gene; V was cut back by 4 bases and J by 3 bases. The CDR3 totals 17 residues. The CDR3 region has the DNA TGTGCCAGCAGTTCGCGAGGCGCTAGCGGGTTCTACAATGAGCAGTTCTTC. Residues: CASSSRGASGFYNEQFF.

This clonotype was recorded a few times. The chain links TRBV20-1 to TRBJ2-2; D unclear. The CDR3 spans 14 residues. From germline, CDR1 is DFQATT and CDR2 SNEGSKA (reference sequence). Trimming removed 5 bases from V and 3 bases from J, with 13 bases in between. CDR3 loop: CSAEIDGYTGELFF. The CDR3 DNA reads TGCAGTGCTGAAATAGACGGTTACACCGGGGAGCTGTTTTTT.

This clonotype has just a few counts. The chain uses TRBV27 and TRBJ2-7, with D unclear. From germline, CDR1 is MNHEY and CDR2 SMNVEV (reference sequence). V gave up 2 bases and J gave up 6 bases, with 17 bases separating them. This CDR3 has 15 residues. CDR3 amino acids: CASSLISFGLSEQYF. The DNA for the CDR3 is TGTGCCAGCAGTTTAATTTCGTTTGGCTTGAGCGAGCAGTACTTC.

This clonotype was observed a few times. The chain joins TRBV7-8 to TRBJ2-7, with TRBD2 matching over 9 bases. CDR1 is SGHVS and CDR2 is FQNEAQ in the germline V gene. V dropped 1 base and J dropped 6; count of bases not matched to a gene: 1. The CDR3 is 13 amino acids. The CDR3 DNA follows: TGTGCCAGCAGCTTAGGGACTAGCGTCGAGCAGTACTTC. Translated: CASSLGTSVEQYF.